These T cell receptor beta chains were read from a single sample in a study of blood T cells in healthy people across ages. One entry per CDR3 protein, called by TCRdb with MiXCR from the 5' RACE reads. The sample consists of 540,000 or so distinct CDR3 sequences, nearly 25% of them appearing once. Another study also made use of these data, one on T cells of mothers and their children.

The sample consisted of blood. These receptor sequences come from a boy younger than 18 in good health. CDR3s include the opening cysteine and the closing phenylalanine or tryptophan. The D gene is left open where the match is weak. Clone size is not always given. Where it is, it says once, few, many or a class for expanded clones.

j_gene | d_gene | abundance | v_gene | CDR3nt | CDR3aa
TRBJ2-4 | - | - | TRBV29-1 | TGCAGCGTTGAAGAGATACAGAAAAACATTCAGTACTTC | CSVEEIQKNIQYF
TRBJ2-5 | - | few | TRBV6-6 | TGTGCCAGCAGTTACTCGATCGGTTTCGGGGAGCAGTACTTC | CASSYSIGFGEQYF
TRBJ2-4 | - | - | TRBV6-5 | TGTGCCAGCAGTTACTTAGGGGGGTCTGGTCACATTCAGTACTTC | CASSYLGGSGHIQYF
TRBJ1-5 | - | many | TRBV6-2/TRBV6-3 | TGTGCCAGCAGTTACGGGCAGGACTTAAATCAGCCCCAGCATTTT | CASSYGQDLNQPQHF
TRBJ1-3 | - | - | TRBV5-5 | TGTGCCAGCAGCTTGGAGACCGGAACAGGGTTTGCCTCTGGAAACACCATATATTTT | CASSLETGTGFASGNTIYF
TRBJ2-3 | TRBD2 | few | TRBV27 | TGTGCCAGCAGTTTTGGTGTAGCGGGAGGGGCAGATACGCAGTATTTT | CASSFGVAGGADTQYF
TRBJ2-5 | TRBD1 | - | TRBV20-1 | TGCAGTGCTACGGACAGGGTAGAAGAGACCCAGTACTTC | CSATDRVEETQYF
TRBJ2-1 | - | - | TRBV20-1 | TGCAGTGCCACCACGGACTGGAACTACAATGAGCAGTTCTTC | CSATTDWNYNEQFF
TRBJ2-7 | TRBD1 | - | TRBV5-1 | TGCGCCAGCAGCTTGGGACGACAGGGGGTGTCCTACGAGCAGTACTTC | CASSLGRQGVSYEQYF
TRBJ2-5 | TRBD2 | - | TRBV28 | TGTGCCAGCAGTTTGTGGAGCGGGAGGGTAGAGACCCAGTACTTC | CASSLWSGRVETQYF
TRBJ2-3 | - | - | TRBV7-8 | TGTGCCAGCAGCCCAAACCGACAGAGCACAGATACGCAGTATTTT | CASSPNRQSTDTQYF
TRBJ1-5 | - | - | TRBV12-3/TRBV12-4 | TGTGCCAGCAGTACAGGGTTCCCCAATCAGCCCCAGCATTTT | CASSTGFPNQPQHF
TRBJ2-7 | - | - | TRBV5-8 | TGTGCCAGCAGCGGCGGCCCCACCATGGGCGAGCAGTACTTC | CASSGGPTMGEQYF
TRBJ2-7 | - | - | TRBV7-9 | TGTGCCAGCAGAGAAGACCCGGGGCACGAGCAGTACTTC | CASREDPGHEQYF
TRBJ1-4 | - | - | TRBV2 | TGTGCCAGCCTCTTGAGCGGGGCAACTAATGAAAAACTGTTTTTT | CASLLSGATNEKLFF